Reported below is one TCR beta chain. Assay used: immunoSEQ multiplex PCR; TCRdb lists only in-frame clones, some missing. The top ten hold 6.5% of the sample, which has roughly 89,000 clones, approximately 86% seen once. This CDR3 region has 12 residues. Trimming pared 2 bases from V and 1 base from J, leaving 4 bases between. Germline-derived CDR1 and CDR2 are SGHDT and YYEEEE. The data were taken from a study of OX40 agonist ivuxolimab in advanced cancers. The sequence derives from an adult with an advanced solid tumor such as melanoma, head and neck, liver or kidney cancer. The material was CD4+ or CD8+ T cells sorted from blood, obtained in a trial of the OX40 agonist ivuxolimab. This chain links TRBV5-6 with TRBJ2-7; the D is unclear. The CDR3 protein is CASSLTSYEQYF. Here the CDR3 DNA reads TGTGCCAGCAGCTTAACGTCCTACGAGCAGTACTTC.